A selection of T cell receptor beta chains follows, all from one sample in a study of early T cells in non-severe SARS-CoV-2 infection. Via MiXCR, TCRdb re-called the 5' RACE reads, giving one row per CDR3 protein. This repertoire shows about 40,000 distinct CDR3 sequences, 23% found once; its top ten account for 4% to 5%. This specimen was whole blood, taken at baseline. These TCRs come from an adult who was a healthcare worker with PCR-confirmed SARS-CoV-2 infection or an uninfected control (not recorded which). The CDR3 runs from the conserved cysteine through the conserved F or W. Each record gives: V gene, J gene, CDR3 protein.

TRBV5-1	TRBJ2-5	CASSPERGFGLETQYF
TRBV29-1	TRBJ2-3	CSVGGQSGADTQYF
TRBV20-1	TRBJ2-7	CSASRDRAPYEQYF
TRBV27	TRBJ1-2	CASRGQGEDGYTF
TRBV7-9	TRBJ2-7	CASSSGLYEQYF
TRBV2	TRBJ1-4	CASTLEKWEKLFF
TRBV6-6	TRBJ1-1	CASSYLTSGVAEAFF
TRBV6-2/TRBV6-3	TRBJ1-2	CASSYPWGTDYGYTF
TRBV20-1	TRBJ1-6	CSASRGASNSPLHF
TRBV10-2	TRBJ2-7	CASSEGTGGLYEQYF
TRBV20-1	TRBJ2-5	CSARSPGGAKETQYF
TRBV9	TRBJ1-6	CASSPGGSRGNSPLHF
TRBV11-2	TRBJ2-2	CASSLDRGSNTGELFF
TRBV3-1	TRBJ1-5	CASSQDYGQGNQPQHF
TRBV6-5	TRBJ1-1	CASTLLRGGMTEAFF
TRBV6-5	TRBJ1-6	CASSQTGPNSPLHF
TRBV12-3/TRBV12-4	TRBJ1-4	CASSSRDINEKLFF
TRBV7-6	TRBJ1-6	CASSVLLIAGWNSPLHF
TRBV7-2	TRBJ2-7	CASSLVVRNPPYEQYF
TRBV5-8	TRBJ2-3	CASSLGTLSSTDTQYF
TRBV6-5	TRBJ2-5	CASSNLGETQYF
TRBV27	TRBJ2-3	CASSLTAGADTQYF
TRBV9	TRBJ1-6	CASSVDVGRDLHF
TRBV6-2/TRBV6-3	TRBJ2-3	CASMRAGSSDTQYF
TRBV6-2/TRBV6-3	TRBJ1-6	CASSYSGTGNVDSPLHF
TRBV18	TRBJ2-7	CASSPPGGGDEQYF
TRBV21-1	TRBJ1-6	CASSKEDFIGTENSPLHF
TRBV4-1	TRBJ2-5	CASSPSLASQETQYF
TRBV5-4	TRBJ2-2	CASSGEQPNTGELFF
TRBV5-5	TRBJ2-1	CASMSSGGAHEQFF
TRBV20-1	TRBJ2-5	CSAELLGLAAIREETQYF
TRBV27	TRBJ2-7	CASSLRLGNYYEQYF
TRBV7-6	TRBJ2-3	CASSPRLAGGADTQYF
TRBV2	TRBJ1-2	CASSERARYGYTF
TRBV7-2	TRBJ2-3	CASSFRRSDTQYF
TRBV9	TRBJ2-7	CASSVVEGEQYF
TRBV12-3/TRBV12-4	TRBJ2-4	CASSLSQKNIQYF
TRBV7-6	TRBJ2-3	CASSLQGTDTQYF